These 3 T cell receptor beta chains originate from one sample sequenced in a study of post-analysis software for immune sequencing data. General study findings and limits: Patients showed TRBV5-6, TRBV5-1 and TRBV20-1 among roughly 5 TRBV segments more frequent than in controls.

Carried by the TCR beta cDNA libraries were unique molecular identifiers. TCRdb recomputed calls from the PCR reads with MiXCR, one row per CDR3 protein. The sample records hundreds of thousands of distinct CDR3 sequences, about 27% being singletons. Antigens of these TCRs are unknown. Material: blood. The receptors here all came from a girl aged 10-17 years with multiple sclerosis.

This clonotype was seen many times. The genes are TRBV10-3 and TRBJ2-7; D remains unclear. The CDR3 runs 11 residues. Germline loops: CDR1 ENHRY, CDR2 SYGVKD. Trimming pared 10 bases from V and 0 bases from J, leaving 7 bases between. The CDR3, as DNA: TGTGCCACCAAGAGCTCCTACGAGCAGTACTTC. Its translation is CATKSSYEQYF.

This clonotype was seen a few times. The CDR3 region has the DNA TGTGCCAGCAGCTCAGTCTATGAGCAGTTCTTC. It specifies CASSSVYEQFF. The chain is built from TRBV7-2 and TRBJ2-1, with D hard to call. The CDR3 runs to 11 residues. V dropped 4 bases and J dropped 8 bases, with 6 bases sitting between them. Germline assignment: CDR1 SGHTA and CDR2 FQGNSA.

This clonotype was counted a few times. The chain has TRBV2 and TRBJ2-1; 9 bases match TRBD2. There are 17 residues in the CDR3. The V and J ends lost 4 bases and 2 bases, in that order; junction bases with no gene match: 9. Germline V CDR1 and CDR2: SNHLY, FYNNEI. The CDR3 reads CASSGRAGGDTYNEQFF. The CDR3 DNA follows: TGTGCCAGCAGTGGTCGAGCGGGGGGCGATACCTACAATGAGCAGTTCTTC.